This entry lists 19 T cell receptor beta chains sequenced from one sample in a study of blood T cell repertoires in COVID-19. Sequencing was performed with immunoSEQ multiplex PCR; in TCRdb, only in-frame clones are kept and a portion is missing. The table includes about 400,000 clones, roughly 90% detected once. Sequencing was done on a sample of peripheral blood. These TCRs come from a woman in her 30s with acute or convalescent COVID-19.

This clone was picked up many times. This chain links TRBV2 with TRBJ2-1; 12 nucleotides match TRBD1. V gave up 6 bases and J gave up 8 bases; unmatched junction bases: 2. The germline V gene encodes CDR1 SNHLY and CDR2 FYNNEI. The length of the CDR3 is 13 residues. The CDR3 sequence is CASRGQGAHEQFF. CDR3 nucleotides: TGTGCCAGCAGGGGACAGGGGGCACATGAGCAGTTCTTC.

The chain carries TRBV9 and TRBJ2-3; TRBD2 agrees at 7 bases. The germline V gene encodes CDR1 SGDLS and CDR2 YYNGEE. The CDR3 has 18 residues. J lost 1 base, V lost 4 bases, and 15 bases had no gene match. The CDR3 bases are TGTGCCAGCAGCTCGGATTCGTCAGCGGGACCGCGCACAGATACGCAGTATTTT. Translated: CASSSDSSAGPRTDTQYF. The full variable domain, its missing parts supplied by reference TRBV9 and TRBJ2-3, is DSGVTQTPKHLITATGQRVTLRCSPRSGDLSVYWYQQSLDQGLQFLIQYYNGEERAKGNILERFSAQQFPDLHSELNLSSLELGDSALYFCASSSDSSAGPRTDTQYFGPGTRLTVL.

The chain employs TRBV24-1 and TRBJ2-1; TRBD2 aligns across 8 bases. CDR1 and CDR2 from the germline V gene are KGHDR and SFDVKD. There are 14 residues in the CDR3. After removal of 7 bases from V and 4 bases from J, the junction contained 5 bases not matched to a gene. The CDR3 nucleotides are TGTGCCACCAGCCGGGGGGGTAATTACAATGAGCAGTTCTTC. Its translation: CATSRGGNYNEQFF.

The genes are TRBV13 and TRBJ1-3; D is possibly TRBD1 (6 bases). The V end was cut by 5 bases, the J end by 8 bases, with 16 bases between. The CDR3 loop spans 14 amino acids. CDR1 is PRHDT and CDR2 is FYEKMQ in the germline V gene (reference sequence). This chain's CDR3 is CASSVDRRSDTIYF. The CDR3 DNA reads as TGTGCCAGCAGCGTCGACAGGAGGTCGGACACCATATATTTT.

The J gene is TRBJ1-2, the V gene TRBV29-1; D might be TRBD1 (5 bases). CDR1 and CDR2 (germline): SQVTM, ANQGSEA. This CDR3 has 12 residues. Between the trimmed V and J ends, which lost 7 bases and 2 bases, there was a span of 11 bases. CDR3 sequence reads: CSATGDNYGYTF. For the CDR3, the DNA is TGCAGCGCCACGGGGGACAACTATGGCTACACCTTC.

A few counts support this clone. V usage is TRBV5-1 and J usage is TRBJ2-2, with TRBD2 matching 7 bases. Germline loops: CDR1 SGHRS, CDR2 YFSETQ. The CDR3 sequence is 15 residues long. Trimming took 0 bases from V and 5 from J; bases not matched to a gene: 4. CDR3 sequence: CASSLAQLATGELFF. The CDR3 DNA sequence: TGCGCCAGCAGCTTGGCCCAACTAGCGACCGGGGAGCTGTTTTTT. The variable domain in full, completed from reference TRBV5-1 and TRBJ2-2, reads KAGVTQTPRYLIKTRGQQVTLSCSPISGHRSVSWYQQTPGQGLQFLFEYFSETQRNKGNFPGRFSGRQFSNSRSEMNVSTLELGDSALYLCASSLAQLATGELFFGEGSRLTVL.

J is TRBJ1-5 and V is TRBV5-1; TRBD1 matches 7 bases. The CDR3 runs 14 residues. Looked up from germline, CDR1 is SGHRS and CDR2 is YFSETQ. Trimming cost V 3 bases and J 2 bases; bases outside gene matches: 2. CDR3 coding DNA: TGCGCCAGCAGCTGGGGGACAGGCAATCAGCCCCAGCATTTT. Its protein is CASSWGTGNQPQHF. Using reference TRBV5-1 and TRBJ1-5 for the parts outside the CDR3, the full variable domain is KAGVTQTPRYLIKTRGQQVTLSCSPISGHRSVSWYQQTPGQGLQFLFEYFSETQRNKGNFPGRFSGRQFSNSRSEMNVSTLELGDSALYLCASSWGTGNQPQHFGDGTRLSIL.

The genes are TRBV30 and TRBJ2-5; 9 nucleotides line up with TRBD2. The V segment lost 0 bases and the J segment 1 base; nucleotides outside the gene matches: 3. Germline values: CDR1 GTSNPN, CDR2 SVGIG (reference sequence). The CDR3 loop spans 15 amino acids. The CDR3 protein is CAWSVARGGQETQYF. The DNA of the CDR3 is TGTGCCTGGAGTGTAGCGCGGGGGGGCCAAGAGACCCAGTACTTC.

This chain links TRBV5-5 with TRBJ2-1; TRBD2 matches at 7 bases. Per the germline V gene, CDR1 is SGHKS and CDR2 is YYEKEE (reference sequence). The ends lost 3 bases at V and 0 bases at J; junction bases unmatched: 18. The CDR3 extends over 20 amino acids. DNA for the CDR3: TGTGCCAGCAGCTCTGGGGCGTGGAGGGGAGCGGGGAGCTCCTACAATGAGCAGTTCTTC. Residues: CASSSGAWRGAGSSYNEQFF.

The CDR3 protein is CASNRDRNRLFF. The CDR3 DNA is TGTGCCAGCAACAGGGATCGGAACAGACTGTTTTTT. V and J are TRBV2 and TRBJ1-4, with a weak D call TRBD1 (6 bases). V lost 7 bases to trimming and J lost 13 bases, with 16 bases between them. Germline lookup yields CDR1 SNHLY and CDR2 FYNNEI. The CDR3 sequence is 12 residues long.

This sequence joins TRBV9 and TRBJ2-1, with TRBD2 identical over 10 bases. CDR1 SGDLS and CDR2 YYNGEE come from the germline V gene. The CDR3 has 15 amino acids. J was trimmed by 7 bases and V by 4 bases; bases with no gene match: 8. CDR3: CASSLERGGLNEQFF. The DNA of the CDR3 is TGTGCCAGCAGCCTAGAGCGGGGGGGCCTTAATGAGCAGTTCTTC.

V gene TRBV12-3 or TRBV12-4 combines with J gene TRBJ1-1, with D possibly matching TRBD1 (5 bases). The CDR3 contains 13 residues. The germline V and J ends were trimmed by 0 bases and 7 bases, with 9 bases remaining between them. In DNA form, the CDR3 reads TGTGCCAGCAGTTTAGCCGCAGGGTATGAAGCTTTCTTT. Amino acid sequence: CASSLAAGYEAFF.

This rearrangement joins TRBV5-4 to TRBJ2-5; TRBD1 matches 10 bases. V trimming: 3 bases; J trimming: 6 bases; junction bases outside the gene matches: 5. The length of the CDR3 is 14 residues. The germline V gene encodes CDR1 SGHNT and CDR2 YYREEE (reference sequence). CDR3: CASSSDRGLKTQYF. DNA for the CDR3: TGTGCCAGCAGCTCGGACAGGGGGTTGAAGACCCAGTACTTC.

The rearrangement joins TRBV24-1 to TRBJ2-1, with 8 bases fitting TRBD1. Per the germline V gene, CDR1 is KGHDR and CDR2 is SFDVKD. J gave up 3 bases and V 3 bases, and 6 bases lay outside the gene matches. The CDR3 is 16 residues long. DNA for the CDR3: TGTGCCACCAGTGATACCCGGGACAGGAACTACAATGAGCAGTTCTTC. Translating gives CATSDTRDRNYNEQFF.

J is TRBJ2-5 and V is TRBV24-1; 9 nucleotides match TRBD2. V trimming: 3 bases; J trimming: 1 base; junction bases outside the gene matches: 8. Germline V CDR1 and CDR2: KGHDR, SFDVKD. This CDR3 is built from 17 residues. DNA of the CDR3: TGTGCCACCAGTGATCGCGGGGCGGGGGGGTTCCAAGAGACCCAGTACTTC. It codes for CATSDRGAGGFQETQYF.

The genes are TRBV10-3 and TRBJ1-2; the match to TRBD1 covers 7 bases. In germline, CDR1 is ENHRY, CDR2 SYGVKD. The ends lost 0 bases at V and 7 bases at J; junction bases unmatched: 20. This CDR3 comprises 19 residues. CDR3 DNA sequence: TGTGCCATCAGTGAGTCGGGCGGGACAGCCAAAGTAAAGCTAGGTGGCTACACCTTC. The encoded protein is CAISESGGTAKVKLGGYTF.

The V and J genes are TRBV2 and TRBJ1-4; D gene ambiguous. The CDR3 totals 13 residues. Germline lookup yields CDR1 SNHLY and CDR2 FYNNEI. V was shortened by 6 bases and J by 8 bases, with 13 bases between the two germline ends. CDR3 nucleotides: TGTGCCAGCAGGACGGGGTTTGCGGAAAAACTGTTTTTT. It translates to CASRTGFAEKLFF.

V is TRBV10-3 and J is TRBJ1-2; D uncertain. CDR1 and CDR2 from the germline V gene are ENHRY and SYGVKD. This CDR3 is built from 14 residues. V was cut by 5 bases and J by 4 bases, with 14 bases left in between. In DNA, the CDR3 is TGTGCCATCAGTTTAGAGGGTCTCGGCTATGGCTACACCTTC. Translation gives CAISLEGLGYGYTF.

This sequence joins TRBV7-2 and TRBJ2-5; 14 nucleotides line up with TRBD2. This CDR3 spans 16 amino acids. Germline assignment: CDR1 SGHTA and CDR2 FQGNSA. J gave up 7 bases and V 2 bases, and 6 bases lay outside the gene matches. The CDR3 region is CASSLRLAGGPGTQYF. For the CDR3, the DNA is TGTGCCAGCAGCTTAAGACTAGCGGGGGGGCCTGGGACCCAGTACTTC.